The text below deals with one TCR beta chain. The antigen is not known. The table came from immunoSEQ multiplex PCR; TCRdb's copy has only in-frame clones and leaves some out. The table lists approximately 100,000 clones, 85% to 90% of them singletons. This sample was taken from a study of T cell responses to AZD1222 COVID-19 vaccine. Study outcomes and limitations: The sample set comprised mostly white British donors with more females, and clonal diversity was possibly underestimated.

The clonotype was recovered from an adult in good health. This material consisted of peripheral blood, taken on day 0 of AZD1222 vaccination.

The DNA for the CDR3 is TGTGCCAGCAGTCTTAACACCGGGGAGCTGTTTTTT. This encodes CASSLNTGELFF. The rearrangement joins TRBV9 to TRBJ2-2; D call uncertain. The CDR3 covers 12 residues. Trimming shortened V by 5 bases and J by 2 bases, and 4 bases separated the two germline ends. The germline CDR1 and CDR2 sequences are SGDLS and YYNGEE.